Listed here are 31 T cell receptor beta chains from one sample, sequenced in a study of identical twins. TCRdb used MiXCR to reprocess the 5' RACE reads, holding one entry per CDR3 protein. Of 1,800,000 or so distinct CDR3 sequences in the sample, under 35% were seen once. Source material: cord blood. The receptor source for this set is a newborn girl in good health.

The chain links TRBV20-1 to TRBJ2-7; D is unresolved. This CDR3 is 11 amino acids long. Germline CDR1 is DFQATT and CDR2 is SNEGSKA (reference sequence). V lost 3 bases and J 7 bases, leaving 10 bases between the germline ends. The CDR3 DNA sequence: TGCAGTGCTAGTGGGTGGGCTGAGCAGTACTTC. It specifies CSASGWAEQYF.

The J gene is TRBJ1-6, the V gene TRBV9; 11 bases are shared with TRBD1. The V gene end was trimmed by 0 bases and the J gene end by 10 bases; junction bases not matched to a gene: 3. This CDR3 contains 15 residues. Germline V gene lookup returns CDR1 SGDLS and CDR2 YYNGEE. The CDR3 sequence: CASSVGTGGQSPLHF. The CDR3 nucleotides are TGTGCCAGCAGCGTAGGGACAGGGGGCCAATCACCCCTCCACTTT.

The chain combines TRBV12-3 or TRBV12-4 with TRBJ1-2; D is unresolved. Trimming took 3 bases from V and 0 from J, leaving 11 bases between them. The CDR3 loop spans 15 amino acids. The DNA for the CDR3 is TGTGCCAGCAGTTTCCGGGTCCTGCCTAACTATGGCTACACCTTC. This encodes CASSFRVLPNYGYTF.

The chain is built from TRBV28 and TRBJ2-7, with 10 positions matching TRBD1. Near its end, the DNA agrees better with TRBJ2-5, so the J call may be wrong. The CDR3 consists of 16 residues. Germline CDR1 is MDHEN and CDR2 is SYDVKM. CDR3 sequence: CASSILRDRGGETQYF. Here the CDR3 DNA reads TGTGCCAGCAGTATTCTCCGGGACAGGGGAGGGGAGACCCAGTACTTC.

V gene TRBV9 combines with J gene TRBJ2-3; either TRBD1 or TRBD2 may fit D (5 bases each). This CDR3 has 16 amino acids. Looked up from germline, CDR1 is SGDLS and CDR2 is YYNGEE. Trimming stripped 0 bases from V and 2 bases from J, with 13 bases between. The CDR3: CASSVDGGQSTDTQYF. The CDR3 DNA sequence: TGTGCCAGCAGCGTAGATGGGGGTCAATCCACAGATACGCAGTATTTT.

The chain is built from TRBV12-3 or TRBV12-4 and TRBJ2-3; 12 nucleotides line up with TRBD2. J was trimmed by 9 bases and V by 5 bases; bases with no gene match: 9. This CDR3 spans 15 amino acids. The chain's CDR3 is CASSILAGGPQTQYF. The CDR3 DNA reads as TGTGCCAGCAGTATACTAGCGGGGGGACCCCAAACGCAGTATTTT.

As for this clonotype: The junction differs from germline at one of its ends, possibly a read error. This chain uses TRBV29-1 with TRBJ2-1; TRBD2 aligns across 13 bases. This CDR3 is built from 15 residues. The germline gives CDR1 SQVTM, CDR2 ANQGSEA. CDR3 coding DNA: TGCGGCGTTGACGGACTAGCGGGAGTCAGCAATGAGCAGTTCTTC. Its translation is CGVDGLAGVSNEQFF.

The rearrangement uses TRBV6-2 or TRBV6-3 and TRBJ1-6; 10 bases are shared with TRBD1. In germline, CDR1 is MNHEY, CDR2 SVGEGT. V was clipped by 8 bases and J by 7 bases; unmatched bases: 8. CDR3 length: 15 residues. In DNA, the CDR3 is TGTGCCAGCGCCAAGGACAGGGGGTGGAATTCACCCCTCCACTTT. Its translation is CASAKDRGWNSPLHF.

This chain links TRBV20-1 with TRBJ2-3; 8 bases match TRBD1. Germline assignment: CDR1 DFQATT and CDR2 SNEGSKA (reference sequence). The CDR3 contains 13 residues. CDR3 amino acids: CSGGQGRPDTQYF. The CDR3 region has the DNA TGCAGCGGAGGACAGGGAAGGCCAGATACGCAGTATTTT.

V gene TRBV20-1 combines with J gene TRBJ2-5; TRBD2 aligns across 8 bases. The V segment lost 2 bases and the J segment 1 base; nucleotides outside the gene matches: 6. CDR1 is DFQATT, CDR2 SNEGSKA, per germline (reference sequence). This CDR3 is 15 amino acids long. Here the CDR3 reads CSARSLAGTQETQYF. The CDR3 DNA is TGCAGTGCTAGAAGCCTAGCGGGTACCCAAGAGACCCAGTACTTC.

The genes are TRBV12-3 or TRBV12-4 and TRBJ2-5; D unresolved. The CDR3 loop spans 17 amino acids. The V gene lost 2 bases and the J gene lost 1 base, with 17 bases spanning the gap. Here the CDR3 reads CASSLMPQRQAQETQYF. The CDR3 bases are TGTGCCAGCAGTTTAATGCCCCAGAGGCAGGCCCAAGAGACCCAGTACTTC.

This clonotype was detected many times. The rearrangement uses TRBV28 and TRBJ2-7; D remains ambiguous. This CDR3 is 12 amino acids long. Germline V gene data show CDR1 as MDHEN and CDR2 as SYDVKM. Trimming took off 1 base at V and 0 bases at J, with 1 base between the two ends. CDR3 region: CASSLYSYEQYF. The CDR3, as DNA: TGTGCCAGCAGTTTATACTCCTACGAGCAGTACTTC. The whole variable domain, remainder taken from reference TRBV28 and TRBJ2-7, is DVKVTQSSRYLVKRTGEKVFLECVQDMDHENMFWYRQDPGLGLRLIYFSYDVKMKEKGDIPEGYSVSREKKERFSLILESASTNQTSMYLCASSLYSYEQYFGPGTRLTVT.

The gene calls are TRBV25-1 and TRBJ2-5, with D perhaps TRBD1 (5 bases). The CDR3 loop spans 13 amino acids. Germline values: CDR1 MGHDK, CDR2 SYGVNS. V was clipped by 4 bases and J by 3 bases, with 9 bases between them. In DNA form, the CDR3 reads TGTGCCAGCAGTGTAGGACATAAAGAGACCCAGTACTTC. Translated, it gives CASSVGHKETQYF.

Only a few counts were recorded for this clonotype. This chain joins TRBV2 and TRBJ2-1; 8 bases align to TRBD2. Germline values: CDR1 SNHLY, CDR2 FYNNEI. Trimming removed 1 base from V and 6 bases from J; junction bases left unmatched: 8. This CDR3 comprises 16 residues. The CDR3 nucleotides are TGTGCCAGCAGTGAAGTCGGACTAGCATTAAGCAATGAGCAGTTCTTC. Translated: CASSEVGLALSNEQFF.

This clonotype came up a few times. The rearrangement links TRBV5-1 to TRBJ2-3, with D unresolved. This CDR3 is built from 14 residues. Trimming cost V 0 bases and J 3 bases, with 8 bases left between them. Germline V gene lookup returns CDR1 SGHRS and CDR2 YFSETQ. For the CDR3, the DNA is TGCGCCAGCAGCTTGGTTCCGGAGACAGATACGCAGTATTTT. Amino acid sequence: CASSLVPETDTQYF.

V usage is TRBV6-1 and J usage is TRBJ2-3; D gene unclear. The CDR3 runs to 14 residues. V lost 5 bases and J lost 2, with 11 bases in between. The germline gives CDR1 MNHNS, CDR2 SASEGT. CDR3 nucleotide sequence: TGTGCCAGCAGTTTTTCGCTTCCCACAGATACGCAGTATTTT. It is translated as CASSFSLPTDTQYF.

This clonotype was seen a few times. V gene TRBV11-2 combines with J gene TRBJ2-3, with D unresolved. This CDR3 is 16 amino acids long. CDR1 and CDR2 from the germline V gene are SGHAT and FQNNGV. Trimming stripped 0 bases from V and 0 bases from J, with 10 bases between. Here the CDR3 DNA reads TGTGCCAGCAGCTTAGATCGGCAGTCTAGCACAGATACGCAGTATTTT. Its translation: CASSLDRQSSTDTQYF.

The chain uses TRBV7-2 and TRBJ1-6; no definite D call. The CDR3 loop spans 13 amino acids. Germline V lookup: CDR1 SGHTA, CDR2 FQGNSA. V shed 7 bases and J shed 8 bases, with 12 bases lying between them. Written as DNA, the CDR3 is TGTGCCAGCAACAAATTCACCTATTCACCCCTCCACTTT. Translated: CASNKFTYSPLHF.

A few counts support this clonotype. This rearrangement joins TRBV25-1 to TRBJ1-4, with D perhaps matching TRBD1 (6 bases). The CDR3 spans 18 residues. V was shortened by 8 bases and J by 3 bases, with 25 bases between the two germline ends. CDR1 is MGHDK, CDR2 SYGVNS, per germline. For the CDR3, the DNA is TGTGCCAGCGCACCGGGACACCTTGGAGGTTGGGCTAATGAAAAACTGTTTTTT. Translation gives CASAPGHLGGWANEKLFF.

This chain connects TRBV21-1 to TRBJ2-7; the DNA was not compared with TRBD1, the D call given in the table. TRBV21-1 is reported as a pseudogene. This CDR3 spans 14 amino acids. The CDR3 is CASSKAGERYEQYF. The CDR3 DNA follows: TGTGCCAGCAGCAAAGCCGGGGAGAGGTACGAGCAGTACTTC.

This clonotype turned up a few times. As DNA, the CDR3 is TGTGCCAGCAGTGAAGCGCTTCGAGAAGTCCTCGGAAGCTATAGCAATCAGCCCCAGCATTTT. It specifies CASSEALREVLGSYSNQPQHF. The V and J genes are TRBV2 and TRBJ1-5, with no clear D. CDR1 is SNHLY and CDR2 is FYNNEI in the germline V gene. V gave up 0 bases and J gave up 0 bases, with 24 bases separating them. This CDR3 is 21 amino acids long.

There are many counts of this clonotype. The CDR3 loop is CATVGGGMTDTQYF. In DNA form, the CDR3 reads TGTGCCACCGTCGGTGGAGGCATGACAGATACGCAGTATTTT. This chain links TRBV28 with TRBJ2-3; the D gene is possibly TRBD2 (5 bases). Deletions cut 10 bases from V and 3 bases from J, with 17 bases between. CDR3 length: 14 residues. Germline V lookup: CDR1 MDHEN, CDR2 SYDVKM.

Notes on this clonotype: Sequence at one end of the junction differs from germline and may be a read error. The chain has TRBV20-1 and TRBJ1-1; D unclear. This CDR3 has 13 amino acids. Germline loops: CDR1 DFQATT, CDR2 SNEGSKA (reference sequence). The CDR3 sequence is CSATIDSTTKAFF. In nucleotides, the CDR3 is TGCAGTGCTACGATCGATTCGACCACTAAAGCTTTCTTT.

This clonotype was seen a few times. The chain links TRBV28 to TRBJ1-6, with D possibly TRBD1 on 5 matching bases. Trimming left V 5 bases short and J 7 bases short, with 18 bases between. The CDR3 spans 16 residues. From germline, CDR1 is MDHEN and CDR2 SYDVKM. CDR3 nucleotides: TGTGCCAGCAGTGCGTATGCCGGGACGTACAATTCACCCCTCCACTTT. This codes for CASSAYAGTYNSPLHF.

This chain uses TRBV6-5 with TRBJ1-2; D is possibly TRBD1 (6 bases). The CDR3 is 12 residues long. V was cut by 5 bases and J by 7 bases, with 11 bases left in between. CDR1 is MNHEY and CDR2 is SVGAGI in the germline V gene. The CDR3: CASSPNRAGYTF. CDR3 sequence (DNA): TGTGCCAGCAGTCCCAACAGGGCTGGCTACACCTTC.

A remark on this clonotype: This may be a read error: a much more frequent sequence differs by one nucleotide. The genes are TRBV20-1 and TRBJ1-1; 9 bases match TRBD1. Germline V CDR1 and CDR2: DFQATT, SNEGSKA (reference sequence). The V gene end was trimmed by 1 base and the J gene end by 4 bases; junction bases not matched to a gene: 1. The CDR3 loop spans 13 amino acids. CDR3 in amino acids: CSARGQGVTEAFF. As DNA, the CDR3 is TGCAGTGCTAGAGGACAGGGGGTCACTGAAGCTTTCTTT.

The chain carries TRBV7-2 and TRBJ2-7; 9 nucleotides align to TRBD2. From germline, CDR1 is SGHTA and CDR2 FQGNSA. The CDR3 is 17 residues long. V lost 1 base, J lost 2 bases, and 9 bases stayed unmatched. The CDR3 protein is CASSLEWVSGGTYEQYF. The CDR3 coding sequence is TGTGCCAGCAGCTTAGAGTGGGTTAGCGGGGGTACCTACGAGCAGTACTTC.

The chain uses TRBV4-1 and TRBJ2-1; TRBD2 is a possible D gene (6 bases). V was clipped by 3 bases and J by 8 bases, with 20 bases between them. The CDR3 is 16 residues long. The germline gives CDR1 MGHRA, CDR2 YSYEKL. Written as DNA, the CDR3 is TGCGCCAGCAGCCAGCCGCTAGCGACGGTATCACATGAGCAGTTCTTC. Translating gives CASSQPLATVSHEQFF.

The chain couples TRBV25-1 to TRBJ2-7; D is unclear. Germline CDR1 is MGHDK and CDR2 is SYGVNS. The V and J ends lost 3 bases and 0 bases respectively, with 6 bases between them. This CDR3 is 13 amino acids long. The CDR3 reads CASSDPFSYEQYF. CDR3 nucleotide sequence: TGTGCCAGCAGTGACCCATTCTCCTACGAGCAGTACTTC.

V and J are TRBV6-1 and TRBJ1-2; 8 bases line up with TRBD1. The junction had 2 bases not matched to a gene; V was cut back by 3 bases and J by 8 bases. The germline V gene has CDR1 MNHNS and CDR2 SASEGT. The CDR3 sequence is 12 residues long. Written as DNA, the CDR3 is TGTGCCAGCAGTGACCCAGGGGGCGGCTACACCTTC. It is translated as CASSDPGGGYTF.

This clonotype has a handful of counts. The rearrangement links TRBV15 to TRBJ2-7; either TRBD1 or TRBD2 may fit D (5 bases each). V lost 0 bases and J lost 1, with 10 bases in between. Germline V gene lookup returns CDR1 LNHNV and CDR2 YYDKDF (reference sequence). This CDR3 comprises 15 residues. As DNA, the CDR3 is TGTGCCACCAGCAGAGAGAGGGACCTTTCCTACGAGCAGTACTTC. It translates to CATSRERDLSYEQYF.